Listed below are T cell receptor beta chains from one sample, sequenced in a study of blood T cell repertoires in COVID-19. Sequencing was performed with immunoSEQ multiplex PCR; in TCRdb, only in-frame clones are kept and a portion is missing. The sample has about 120,000 clones; over 75% are singletons. The sequenced sample consisted of peripheral blood. Every receptor here comes from a woman in her 70s with acute or convalescent COVID-19. Both conserved end residues are part of each CDR3. The order of the fields is J gene, V gene, CDR3 protein.

TRBJ2-3,TRBV6-5,CASSSPGVTDTQYF
TRBJ1-3,TRBV14,CASSLYSGNTIYF
TRBJ1-2,TRBV6-5,CARGAANYGHTF
TRBJ2-3,TRBV5-4,CASSLANRGGETQYF
TRBJ1-5,TRBV18,CASSPRQGNQPQHF
TRBJ1-4,TRBV2,CASSAEGATNEKLFF
TRBJ2-3,TRBV5-1,CASSAQRDTQYF
TRBJ1-2,TRBV20-1,CSASKGLYGYTF
TRBJ2-3,TRBV24-1,CATSDRGGGTDTQYF
TRBJ2-3,TRBV7-3,CASSPGTSGASGTDTQYF
TRBJ2-5,TRBV27,CASSLAGLGAQYF
TRBJ2-3,TRBV11-2,CASSLDQSRTDTQYF
TRBJ1-2,TRBV27,CASSPLTAANYGYTF
TRBJ1-2,TRBV6-2/TRBV6-3,CASSGTPGGYGYTF
TRBJ2-2,TRBV5-6,CASSLEGLEDTGELFF
TRBJ2-5,TRBV9,CASSVVEGGVETQYF
TRBJ2-7,TRBV5-1,CASSPGQGASEQYF
TRBJ1-4,TRBV18,CASSPSPNEKLFF
TRBJ1-1,TRBV12-3/TRBV12-4,CASSLGPLTEAFF
TRBJ1-2,TRBV10-3,CAISEGGDYTF
TRBJ1-5,TRBV6-2/TRBV6-3,CASSYGYRLGQPQHF
TRBJ1-3,TRBV19,CASSIDNSGNTIYF
TRBJ2-3,TRBV18,CASSSRSSGGDTQYF
TRBJ2-5,TRBV11-3,CASSLTGMSQETQYF
TRBJ2-4,TRBV10-3,CAISDPGGAGLNIQYF
TRBJ2-5,TRBV19,CASTTSGGLETQYF
TRBJ1-1,TRBV30,CAWSVNRANSEAFF
TRBJ2-1,TRBV7-2,CASSPRRDRNEQFF
TRBJ2-7,TRBV9,CASSVAPGAYEQYF
TRBJ2-1,TRBV11-1,CASSFLAPLGEQFF
TRBJ2-3,TRBV7-2,CASSIVGPDTQYF
TRBJ1-4,TRBV24-1,CATSDKPTGTGLEKLFF
TRBJ2-1,TRBV6-1,CASSEVSGQAGFF
TRBJ1-2,TRBV3-1/TRBV3-2,CASRARGRDYGYTF
TRBJ1-6,TRBV19,CASSTSAGGLNSPLHF
TRBJ2-3,TRBV9,CASSAHSGGNTDTQYF
TRBJ1-2,TRBV11-2,CASSLTGTGGIYGYTF
TRBJ1-1,TRBV2,CASSRRDSEAFF
TRBJ1-6,TRBV10-3,CAISESGGVDSPLHF
TRBJ2-5,TRBV7-9,CASSYRTGGQETQYF
TRBJ1-1,TRBV25-1,CASSAHGGLITEAFF
TRBJ1-2,TRBV24-1,CATSPGGGEDYGYTF
TRBJ1-1,TRBV18,CASSPAEHMNTEAFF
TRBJ2-5,TRBV7-3,CASSEGTAETQYF
TRBJ2-5,TRBV21-1,CASSKALTGREGVQETQYF
TRBJ1-2,TRBV3-1/TRBV3-2,CASSPQGAWGYTF
TRBJ2-7,TRBV10-3,CAIGGHLYEQYF
TRBJ1-5,TRBV18,CASSPGGFQPQHF